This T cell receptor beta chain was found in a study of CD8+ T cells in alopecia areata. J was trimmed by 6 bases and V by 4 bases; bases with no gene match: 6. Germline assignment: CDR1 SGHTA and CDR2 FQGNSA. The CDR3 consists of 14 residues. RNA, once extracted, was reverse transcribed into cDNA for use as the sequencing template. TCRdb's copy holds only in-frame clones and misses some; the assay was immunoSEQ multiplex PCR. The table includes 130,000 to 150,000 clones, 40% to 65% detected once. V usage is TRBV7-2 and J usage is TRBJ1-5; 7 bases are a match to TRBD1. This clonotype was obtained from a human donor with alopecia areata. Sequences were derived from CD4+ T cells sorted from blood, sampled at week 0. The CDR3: CASSSTGEGQPQHF. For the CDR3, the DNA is TGTGCCAGCAGCTCCACAGGGGAGGGTCAGCCCCAGCATTTT.